The 18 T cell receptor beta chains presented below share a single source sample, sequenced in a study of cytomegalovirus exposure and HLA in healthy donors. The PCR had 60 Vbeta and 13 Jbeta primers. The method was immunoSEQ multiplex PCR; TCRdb's version includes in-frame clones alone and lacks a portion of them. The sample includes 150,000 to 200,000 clones, around 83% of them seen just once. Sample: PBMCs. Receptors originate from a man in his forties or fifties in good health and CMV-seronegative.

This clone was seen just once. This chain links TRBV11-2 with TRBJ2-1, with 9 bases identical to TRBD2. Losses at the gene ends were 6 bases for V and 0 bases for J; bases not matched to a gene: 3. Per the germline V gene, CDR1 is SGHAT and CDR2 is FQNNGV. The CDR3 runs to 15 residues. The CDR3 DNA reads TGTGCCAGCAGACTTAGCGGGAGCTCCTACAATGAGCAGTTCTTC. This codes for CASRLSGSSYNEQFF.

The chain has TRBV20-1 and TRBJ2-3; no definite D call. CDR1 and CDR2 (germline): DFQATT, SNEGSKA (reference sequence). V gave up 5 bases and J gave up 3 bases, with 6 bases separating them. The CDR3 extends over 11 amino acids. The CDR3 is CSAVLTDTQYF. The CDR3 DNA reads as TGCAGTGCTGTCCTAACAGATACGCAGTATTTT.

V gene TRBV2 combines with J gene TRBJ1-6; 8 positions agree with TRBD1. Germline V gene lookup returns CDR1 SNHLY and CDR2 FYNNEI. V dropped 6 bases and J dropped 9; count of bases not matched to a gene: 7. The length of the CDR3 is 14 residues. Written as DNA, the CDR3 is TGTGCCAGCAGGGCGACAGGGGTCGGTTCACCCCTCCACTTT. As protein: CASRATGVGSPLHF.

The chain has TRBV28 and TRBJ1-2; 10 nucleotides align to TRBD1. V lost 5 bases to trimming and J lost 7 bases; unmatched junction nucleotides: 4. Germline lookup yields CDR1 MDHEN and CDR2 SYDVKM. The CDR3 length is 13 residues. This CDR3 reads CASSPGQGGGYTF. The CDR3 bases are TGTGCCAGCAGTCCAGGACAGGGGGGTGGCTACACCTTC.

About this clone itself: This CDR3 is also generated by other DNA sequences in the sample. The rearrangement joins TRBV5-1 to TRBJ2-3; TRBD2 agrees at 7 bases. From germline, CDR1 is SGHRS and CDR2 YFSETQ. CDR3 length equals 13 residues. Trimming removed 5 bases from V and 6 bases from J; junction bases left unmatched: 6. The CDR3 loop is CASREREPDTQYF. CDR3 in DNA: TGCGCCAGCAGGGAGCGGGAACCGGATACGCAGTATTTT.

This chain uses TRBV19 with TRBJ2-3, with D tentatively TRBD2 (7 bases). The CDR3 runs to 18 residues. Germline V CDR1 and CDR2: LNHDA, SQIVND (reference sequence). Trimming pared 5 bases from V and 1 base from J, leaving 22 bases between. Here the CDR3 reads CASSPMGGRGTGTDTQYF. Written as DNA, the CDR3 is TGTGCCAGTAGTCCAATGGGGGGGCGGGGAACCGGCACAGATACGCAGTATTTT.

In its sample, this clone was seen once. CDR3 in amino acids: CASRYRVGIQYF. The DNA for the CDR3 is TGTGCCAGCAGATACAGGGTTGGCATTCAGTACTTC. The chain combines TRBV5-6 with TRBJ2-4, with D maybe TRBD1 (6 bases). Germline V CDR1 and CDR2: SGHDT, YYEEEE. The CDR3 loop spans 12 amino acids. Trimming removed 5 bases at V and 9 bases at J, with 12 bases between. Combining the CDR3 with reference TRBV5-6 and TRBJ2-4 gives the whole variable domain DAGVTQSPTHLIKTRGQQVTLRCSPKSGHDTVSWYQQALGQGPQFIFQYYEEEERQRGNFPDRFSGHQFPNYSSELNVNALLLGDSALYLCASRYRVGIQYFGAGTRLSVL.

This chain joins TRBV28 and TRBJ2-7; the match to TRBD1 covers 7 bases. The V segment lost 6 bases and the J segment 1 base; nucleotides outside the gene matches: 3. The V gene's germline CDR1 is MDHEN and CDR2 SYDVKM. The CDR3 covers 13 residues. CDR3 coding DNA: TGTGCCAGCAGAGGGGGACAGTCCTACGAGCAGTACTTC. It is translated as CASRGGQSYEQYF.

J is TRBJ1-5 and V is TRBV7-2; unclear D gene. Trimming shortened V by 1 base and J by 2 bases, and 9 bases separated the two germline ends. CDR3 length: 15 amino acids. Germline CDR1 and CDR2: SGHTA and FQGNSA. In DNA, the CDR3 is TGTGCCAGCAGCTTAGTCTCCCCCGGCAATCAGCCCCAGCATTTT. This codes for CASSLVSPGNQPQHF.

The chain uses TRBV6-5 and TRBJ1-5; 8 nucleotides match TRBD1. CDR3 length: 15 residues. V shed 7 bases, J shed 0 bases, and the junction held 5 bases outside the gene matches. The germline V gene has CDR1 MNHEY and CDR2 SVGAGI. Written as DNA, the CDR3 is TGTGCCAGCAAGGCGGGACAGGCTAGCAATCAGCCCCAGCATTTT. Amino acid sequence: CASKAGQASNQPQHF.

This chain connects TRBV7-2 to TRBJ2-5; D ambiguous. This CDR3 is built from 15 residues. V lost 6 bases and J 2 bases, leaving 16 bases between the germline ends. CDR1 and CDR2 (germline): SGHTA, FQGNSA. The CDR3 loop is CASSGARSPQETQYF. The CDR3 DNA reads TGTGCCAGCAGTGGTGCCCGGTCGCCGCAAGAGACCCAGTACTTC.

The rearrangement uses TRBV7-8 and TRBJ1-5, with D unresolved. Trimming stripped 5 bases from V and 9 bases from J, with 14 bases between. The germline V gene has CDR1 SGHVS and CDR2 FQNEAQ. The CDR3 loop spans 13 amino acids. CDR3 protein: CASSTDIPGPQHF. The CDR3 nucleotides read TGTGCCAGCAGCACCGACATCCCTGGGCCCCAGCATTTT.

CDR3 loop: CASSLRLGVNTEAFF. The CDR3 DNA reads as TGTGCCAGCAGTTTACGGTTAGGGGTGAACACTGAAGCTTTCTTT. The J gene is TRBJ1-1, the V gene TRBV25-1; D perhaps matches TRBD1 (5 bases). Trimming took 5 bases from V and 0 from J, leaving 13 bases between them. This CDR3 has 15 amino acids. Germline assignment: CDR1 MGHDK and CDR2 SYGVNS.

CDR3 region: CSVGQQGMPETQYF. CDR3 bases: TGCAGCGTTGGTCAGCAGGGAATGCCGGAGACCCAGTACTTC. The gene calls are TRBV29-1 and TRBJ2-5; D possibly corresponds to TRBD1 (5 bases). Germline-derived CDR1 and CDR2 are SQVTM and ANQGSEA. V was pared by 4 bases and J by 5 bases, with 17 bases between. The CDR3 contains 14 residues.

The chain has TRBV5-1 and TRBJ2-5; TRBD1 matches 8 bases. The last part of the DNA fits TRBJ2-7 better; the J call may be wrong. CDR1 and CDR2 from the germline V gene are SGHRS and YFSETQ. The CDR3 runs to 14 residues. The CDR3 here is CASSLGQGIHEQYF. CDR3 DNA: TGCGCCAGCAGCTTGGGACAGGGGATCCACGAGCAGTACTTC.

The CDR3 region has the DNA TGTGCCAGCAGCTTAGAGGGGATCGCCGGAAAACTGTTTTTT. Translated: CASSLEGIAGKLFF. The chain is built from TRBV7-9 and TRBJ1-4, with a weak D call TRBD1 (5 bases). Germline CDR1 and CDR2: SEHNR and FQNEAQ (reference sequence). The CDR3 loop spans 14 amino acids. The V end was cut by 1 base, the J end by 10 bases, with 13 bases between.

CDR3 protein: CASSLLPLAGKGTDTQYF. CDR3 in DNA: TGTGCCAGCAGCTTATTACCGCTAGCGGGAAAGGGCACAGATACGCAGTATTTT. V and J are TRBV7-2 and TRBJ2-3, with 9 bases matching TRBD2. CDR3 length equals 18 residues. V was pared by 2 bases and J by 1 base, with 10 bases of the junction left unmatched. Germline CDR1 SGHTA, CDR2 FQGNSA.

J is TRBJ1-3 and V is TRBV28; D gene ambiguous. Trimming shortened V by 5 bases and J by 4 bases, and 18 bases separated the two germline ends. There are 16 residues in the CDR3. CDR1 and CDR2 from the germline V gene are MDHEN and SYDVKM. The CDR3: CASSPSHSPAGNTIYF. The CDR3 coding sequence is TGTGCCAGCAGTCCCTCCCACAGTCCTGCCGGAAACACCATATATTTT. Drawing the rest from reference TRBV28 and TRBJ1-3, the complete variable domain is DVKVTQSSRYLVKRTGEKVFLECVQDMDHENMFWYRQDPGLGLRLIYFSYDVKMKEKGDIPEGYSVSREKKERFSLILESASTNQTSMYLCASSPSHSPAGNTIYFGEGSWLTVV.